The 7 T cell receptor beta chains reported below all come from one sample, sequenced in a study of post-analysis software for immune sequencing data. Study conclusions and caveats: Elevated frequency relative to controls characterized roughly 5 TRBV segments in patients, TRBV5-6, TRBV5-1 and TRBV20-1 among them.

Their antigens remain unidentified. Unique molecular identifiers were built into the TCR beta cDNA libraries. In TCRdb, the PCR reads were re-called with MiXCR into one record per CDR3 protein. The sample holds 700,000 to 900,000 distinct CDR3 sequences; roughly 46% are singletons and the top ten take roughly 5.2%. The sequencing sample was made of blood. The receptors derive from a girl between 10 and 17 years old with multiple sclerosis.

This clonotype was seen only a few times. The CDR3 loop reads CASSFISGTTDTQYF. The CDR3 coding sequence is TGTGCCAGCAGTTTCATTAGCGGTACCACAGATACGCAGTATTTT. The chain combines TRBV28 with TRBJ2-3, with D maybe TRBD2 (6 bases). CDR3 length: 15 amino acids. Germline assignment: CDR1 MDHEN and CDR2 SYDVKM. Trimming took 3 bases from V and 2 from J, leaving 12 bases between them.

The chain employs TRBV24-1 and TRBJ2-5; 11 bases map to TRBD2. The junction had 3 bases not matched to a gene; V was cut back by 0 bases and J by 4 bases. CDR3 length equals 16 residues. Germline-derived CDR1 and CDR2 are KGHDR and SFDVKD. The DNA of the CDR3 is TGTGCCACCAGTGATTTGTGGCTAGCGGGAGGAGAGACCCAGTACTTC. This translates into CATSDLWLAGGETQYF.

The chain joins TRBV7-2 to TRBJ2-5, with D unresolved. V gave up 4 bases and J gave up 7 bases, with 7 bases separating them. This CDR3 is built from 11 residues. From germline, CDR1 is SGHTA and CDR2 FQGNSA. The CDR3 DNA sequence: TGTGCCAGCAGCTCCCCCTGGACCCAGTACTTC. Amino acids: CASSSPWTQYF. The variable domain in full, completed from reference TRBV7-2 and TRBJ2-5, reads GAGVSQSPSNKVTEKGKDVELRCDPISGHTALYWYRQSLGQGLEFLIYFQGNSAPDKSGLPSDRFSAERTGGSVSTLTIQRTQQEDSAVYLCASSSPWTQYFGPGTRLLVL.

The table lists this clonotype with a few counts. The chain carries TRBV3-1 and TRBJ1-2; 9 bases are a match to TRBD1. V lost 4 bases to trimming and J lost 4 bases; unmatched junction nucleotides: 4. This CDR3 has 14 residues. Germline V gene sequence: CDR1 LGHDT, CDR2 YNNKEL (reference sequence). CDR3 DNA sequence: TGTGCCAGCAGCCCCACGACAGGGGGCTATGGCTACACCTTC. Protein: CASSPTTGGYGYTF.

The genes are TRBV10-3 and TRBJ2-2; D remains unclear. CDR3 length: 14 residues. The V end was cut by 3 bases, the J end by 1 base, with 6 bases between. CDR1 and CDR2 (germline): ENHRY, SYGVKD. The CDR3 spells CAISDSLNTGELFF. CDR3 DNA sequence: TGTGCCATCAGTGATTCGTTGAACACCGGGGAGCTGTTTTTT.

This sequence joins TRBV7-8 and TRBJ1-1, with D perhaps matching TRBD1 (5 bases). Germline V gene sequence: CDR1 SGHVS, CDR2 FQNEAQ. V was shortened by 5 bases and J by 4 bases, with 8 bases between the two germline ends. There are 12 residues in the CDR3. CDR3 region: CASSAGTTEAFF. The CDR3 DNA sequence: TGTGCCAGCAGCGCCGGGACCACTGAAGCTTTCTTT.

This clonotype came up a few times. The chain recombines TRBV5-6 with TRBJ2-3; the D is unclear. CDR1 and CDR2 from the germline V gene are SGHDT and YYEEEE. Trimming removed 1 base from V and 6 bases from J, with 15 bases in between. The CDR3 spans 15 residues. The chain's CDR3 is CASSLRAIIPDTQYF. CDR3 sequence (DNA): TGTGCCAGCAGCTTGCGAGCAATAATCCCGGATACGCAGTATTTT.